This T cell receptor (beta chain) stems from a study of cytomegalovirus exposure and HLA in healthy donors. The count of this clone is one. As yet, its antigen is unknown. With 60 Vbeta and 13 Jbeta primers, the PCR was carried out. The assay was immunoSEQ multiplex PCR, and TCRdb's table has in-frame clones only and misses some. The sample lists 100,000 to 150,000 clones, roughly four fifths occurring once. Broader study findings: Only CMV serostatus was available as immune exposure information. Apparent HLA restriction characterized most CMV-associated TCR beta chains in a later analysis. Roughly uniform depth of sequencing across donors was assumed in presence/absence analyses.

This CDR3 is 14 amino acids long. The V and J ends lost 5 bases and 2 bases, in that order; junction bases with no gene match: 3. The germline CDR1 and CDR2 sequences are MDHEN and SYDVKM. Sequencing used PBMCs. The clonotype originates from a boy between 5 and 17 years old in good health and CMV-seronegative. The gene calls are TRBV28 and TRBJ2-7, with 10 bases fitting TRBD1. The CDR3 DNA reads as TGTGCCAGCAGTCCCGGACAGGGGGCCTACGAGCAGTACTTC. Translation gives CASSPGQGAYEQYF.